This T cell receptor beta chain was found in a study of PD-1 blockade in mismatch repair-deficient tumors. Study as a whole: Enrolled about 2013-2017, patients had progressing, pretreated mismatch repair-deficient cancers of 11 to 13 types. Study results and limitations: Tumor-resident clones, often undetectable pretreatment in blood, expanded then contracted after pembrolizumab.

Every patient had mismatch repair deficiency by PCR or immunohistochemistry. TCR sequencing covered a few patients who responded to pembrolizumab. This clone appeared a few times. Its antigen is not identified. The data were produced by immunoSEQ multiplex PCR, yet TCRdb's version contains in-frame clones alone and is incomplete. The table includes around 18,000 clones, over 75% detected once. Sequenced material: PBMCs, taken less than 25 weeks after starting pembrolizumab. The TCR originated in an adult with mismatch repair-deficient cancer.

The CDR3 DNA follows: TGTGCCAGCAGCGCAGGGACTAGCGGGATCTACGAGCAGTACTTC. It specifies CASSAGTSGIYEQYF. This rearrangement joins TRBV9 to TRBJ2-7; 13 positions agree with TRBD2. Trimming removed 3 bases from V and 3 bases from J; junction bases left unmatched: 3. Looked up from germline, CDR1 is SGDLS and CDR2 is YYNGEE. This CDR3 is 15 amino acids long. Variable domain in full (rest from reference TRBV9 and TRBJ2-7): DSGVTQTPKHLITATGQRVTLRCSPRSGDLSVYWYQQSLDQGLQFLIQYYNGEERAKGNILERFSAQQFPDLHSELNLSSLELGDSALYFCASSAGTSGIYEQYFGPGTRLTVT.